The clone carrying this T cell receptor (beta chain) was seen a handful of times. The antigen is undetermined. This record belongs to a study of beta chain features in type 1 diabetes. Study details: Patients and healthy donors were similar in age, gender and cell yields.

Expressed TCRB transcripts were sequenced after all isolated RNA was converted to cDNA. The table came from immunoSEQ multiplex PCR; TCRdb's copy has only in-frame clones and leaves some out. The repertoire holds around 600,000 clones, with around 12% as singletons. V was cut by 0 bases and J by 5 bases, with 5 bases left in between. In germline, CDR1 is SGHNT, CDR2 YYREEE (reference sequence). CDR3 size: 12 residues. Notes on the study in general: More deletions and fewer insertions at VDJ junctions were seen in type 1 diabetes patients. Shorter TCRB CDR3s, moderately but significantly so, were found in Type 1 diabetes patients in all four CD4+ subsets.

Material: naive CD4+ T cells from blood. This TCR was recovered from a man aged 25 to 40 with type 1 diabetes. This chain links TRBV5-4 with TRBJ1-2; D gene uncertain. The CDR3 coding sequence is TGTGCCAGCAGCTTGGGTGGGTATGGCTACACCTTC. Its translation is CASSLGGYGYTF.